The entry below gives a single T cell receptor beta chain sequence along with its context. Its specificity is not known. These data originate in a study of cytomegalovirus exposure and HLA in healthy donors. Findings of the study overall: A few CMV-associated chains were confirmed in vitro to be specific for CMV antigens. Relative to the approximately 660-donor mean, N-insertions were reportedly fewer in an Asian-associated ancestry cluster in a later analysis.

Use of 60 Vbeta and 13 Jbeta primers characterized the PCR. Sequencing used immunoSEQ multiplex PCR; TCRdb keeps in-frame clones, though not all of them. The table lists roughly 230,000 clones, about 93% of them singletons. This receptor was taken from a girl aged 2-9 years in good health and CMV-seronegative. The sequenced sample was PBMCs.

The CDR3 loop is CASSGGNNYGYTF. The CDR3 nucleotides read TGCGCCAGCTCCGGGGGTAATAACTATGGCTACACCTTC. The chain carries TRBV5-1 and TRBJ1-2; D is perhaps TRBD1 (5 bases). Per the germline V gene, CDR1 is SGHRS and CDR2 is YFSETQ. CDR3 length equals 13 residues. The V and J ends lost 7 bases and 1 base respectively, with 11 bases between them.